Listed here are 3 T cell receptor beta chains from one sample, sequenced in a study of blood T cell repertoires in COVID-19. Data came from immunoSEQ multiplex PCR; TCRdb stores just in-frame clones and leaves some out. The sample shows about 73,000 clones, 83% of them seen only once. The sequencing input was peripheral blood. These receptors originate from a woman aged 55-70 years with acute or convalescent COVID-19.

This clone was found once. This sequence joins TRBV10-2 and TRBJ2-5; possible D gene TRBD1, 6 bases. From germline, CDR1 is WSHSY and CDR2 SAAADI. This CDR3 is built from 12 residues. V shed 3 bases and J shed 7 bases, with 9 bases lying between them. CDR3 sequence: CASSDGGATQYF. The CDR3 region has the DNA TGCGCCAGCAGTGATGGGGGCGCGACCCAGTACTTC.

V usage is TRBV6-5 and J usage is TRBJ2-3, with D possibly TRBD2 on 7 matching bases. The CDR3 runs to 14 residues. The germline V gene encodes CDR1 MNHEY and CDR2 SVGAGI. Trimming removed 8 bases from V and 4 bases from J, with 16 bases in between. The CDR3 is CASLPRGAADTQYF. The CDR3 DNA reads TGTGCCAGCCTTCCCCGGGGGGCGGCAGATACGCAGTATTTT.

The genes are TRBV7-2 and TRBJ1-2; 12 bases align to TRBD1. This CDR3 has 14 amino acids. Germline assignment: CDR1 SGHTA and CDR2 FQGNSA. The V and J ends lost 5 bases and 4 bases, in that order; junction bases with no gene match: 2. CDR3 amino acids: CASSRGQGAYGYTF. In DNA, the CDR3 is TGTGCCAGCAGCCGGGGACAGGGGGCCTATGGCTACACCTTC. The complete variable domain, with remaining parts taken from reference TRBV7-2 and TRBJ1-2, reads GAGVSQSPSNKVTEKGKDVELRCDPISGHTALYWYRQSLGQGLEFLIYFQGNSAPDKSGLPSDRFSAERTGGSVSTLTIQRTQQEDSAVYLCASSRGQGAYGYTFGSGTRLTVV.